A single sample is the source of the 14 T cell receptor beta chains below, sequenced in a study of blood T cell repertoires in COVID-19. The method was immunoSEQ multiplex PCR; TCRdb's version includes in-frame clones alone and lacks a portion of them. The sample contains over 85,000 clones, less than 85% of which appear only once. Material for sequencing was peripheral blood. These receptors were obtained from a woman at least 80 years old with acute or convalescent COVID-19.

The chain joins TRBV6-5 to TRBJ1-1; no clear D. The CDR3 totals 14 residues. CDR1 and CDR2 from the germline V gene are MNHEY and SVGAGI. The V end lost 5 bases, the J end lost 2 bases, and 12 bases lay between the germline ends. DNA of the CDR3: TGTGCCAGCAGTCCTACGGAGCTCAACACTGAAGCTTTCTTT. It specifies CASSPTELNTEAFF.

This rearrangement joins TRBV4-1 to TRBJ2-6; D unclear. The CDR3 runs to 17 residues. V dropped 1 base and J dropped 0 bases, with 10 bases sitting between them. Germline V gene data show CDR1 as MGHRA and CDR2 as YSYEKL. Here the CDR3 reads CASSQGRSRSGANVLTF. CDR3 DNA sequence: TGCGCCAGCAGCCAAGGCAGGTCTCGCTCTGGGGCCAACGTCCTGACTTTC.

This chain joins TRBV11-3 and TRBJ2-3; 7 bases map to TRBD1. This CDR3 spans 15 amino acids. V was pared by 5 bases and J by 4 bases, with 9 bases of the junction left unmatched. Germline V gene data show CDR1 as SGHNT and CDR2 as YENEEA. The CDR3 sequence is CASSPGQSSADTQYF. In nucleotides, the CDR3 is TGTGCCAGCAGCCCGGGACAGTCTTCTGCAGATACGCAGTATTTT.

The CDR3 region is CASSQSFLGTAYNEQFF. CDR3 nucleotides: TGTGCCAGCAGCCAATCCTTCCTCGGGACAGCCTACAATGAGCAGTTCTTC. The J gene is TRBJ2-1, the V gene TRBV3-1 (or the pseudogene TRBV3-2), with 7 bases lining up with TRBD1. The CDR3 covers 17 residues. In germline, CDR1 is LGHDT, CDR2 YNNKEL (reference sequence). J lost 2 bases, V lost 2 bases, and 9 bases had no gene match.

CDR3 amino acids: CASSQETGSVQFF. The DNA of the CDR3 is TGTGCCAGCAGCCAAGAGACGGGGAGCGTTCAGTTCTTC. V is TRBV3-1 (or the pseudogene TRBV3-2) and J is TRBJ2-1; possibly TRBD2 for D (5 bases). Trimming cost V 0 bases and J 13 bases, with 13 bases left between them. This CDR3 has 13 amino acids. In germline, CDR1 is LGHDT, CDR2 YNNKEL (reference sequence).

This chain uses TRBV7-2 with TRBJ1-6; 10 positions match TRBD1. Germline values: CDR1 SGHTA, CDR2 FQGNSA. With V trimmed by 3 bases and J by 10 bases, 6 bases remained unmatched. CDR3 size: 15 residues. CDR3 coding DNA: TGTGCCAGCAGCTTGGGGACAGGGGATGCCTCACCCCTCCACTTT. Protein sequence: CASSLGTGDASPLHF.

CDR3 region: CASSRRGLNSYEQYF. As DNA, the CDR3 is TGTGCCAGCAGCAGGAGGGGGCTCAACTCCTACGAGCAGTACTTC. The rearrangement joins TRBV5-5 to TRBJ2-7; D perhaps matches TRBD1 (7 bases). The ends were cut back, 4 bases at V and 0 bases at J, with 14 bases in the middle. Per the germline V gene, CDR1 is SGHKS and CDR2 is YYEKEE (reference sequence). CDR3 length: 15 residues.

This chain links TRBV6-5 with TRBJ1-4, with 9 bases lining up with TRBD1. CDR3 length equals 12 residues. V lost 10 bases and J lost 9; bases outside the gene matches: 6. CDR1 is MNHEY, CDR2 SVGAGI, per germline. DNA of the CDR3: TGTGCCACGGGGACAGGGAACCAAAAACTGTTTTTT. Residues: CATGTGNQKLFF.

V gene TRBV29-1 combines with J gene TRBJ2-7; tentatively, D is TRBD1 (5 bases). CDR1 SQVTM and CDR2 ANQGSEA come from the germline V gene. The CDR3 consists of 13 residues. The V end was cut by 4 bases, the J end by 9 bases, with 19 bases between. The CDR3 DNA is TGCAGCGTTGGGTTCAGGGTGGATGGTTTGCAGTACTTC. Its translation: CSVGFRVDGLQYF.

In DNA form, the CDR3 reads TGTGCCAGCAGCCCTGGACAGGAATACTACGAGCAGTACTTC. Its protein product is CASSPGQEYYEQYF. The J gene is TRBJ2-7, the V gene TRBV5-4, with TRBD1 matching over 7 bases. This CDR3 has 14 amino acids. With 4 bases clipped from V and 3 bases from J, the junction kept 7 bases outside the gene matches. CDR1 and CDR2 (germline): SGHNT, YYREEE (reference sequence).

This sequence joins TRBV3-1 (or the pseudogene TRBV3-2) and TRBJ2-1, with TRBD2 identical over 10 bases. V lost 1 base and J lost 5; bases outside the gene matches: 8. The CDR3 loop spans 17 amino acids. The germline V gene encodes CDR1 LGHDT and CDR2 YNNKEL (reference sequence). The CDR3 protein is CASSQVVTSGSHNEQFF. The CDR3 nucleotides are TGTGCCAGCAGCCAAGTAGTGACTAGCGGGTCCCACAATGAGCAGTTCTTC.

The V call is TRBV7-8, the J call TRBJ2-5, with TRBD2 identical over 7 bases. Germline trimming cut 7 bases from V and 1 base from J; bases unmatched to any gene: 6. The CDR3 has 14 amino acids. Germline values: CDR1 SGHVS, CDR2 FQNEAQ. The CDR3 DNA reads as TGTGCCAGCAAATGGGGGGGGGTCCAAGAGACCCAGTACTTC. As protein: CASKWGGVQETQYF.

This clone was found once. The rearrangement links TRBV28 to TRBJ2-7; 10 bases are shared with TRBD1. V trimming: 6 bases; J trimming: 0 bases; junction bases outside the gene matches: 14. CDR1 is MDHEN, CDR2 SYDVKM, per germline. The CDR3 length is 18 residues. The CDR3 coding sequence is TGTGCCAGCAGAAAGGGACAGGGGTGGCGAACGAGCTCCTACGAGCAGTACTTC. Translated: CASRKGQGWRTSSYEQYF.

The chain uses TRBV6-2 or TRBV6-3 and TRBJ1-1; 10 nucleotides agree with TRBD1. This CDR3 has 17 amino acids. CDR1 and CDR2 from the germline V gene are MNHEY and SVGEGT. Unmatched junction bases numbered 14, after V lost 6 bases and J lost 4 bases. CDR3 bases: TGTGCCAGCAGCCTGACAGGGGGCGCTAGCGGAAGCACTGAAGCTTTCTTT. Translating it yields CASSLTGGASGSTEAFF.